A selection of T cell receptor beta chains follows, all from one sample in a study of OX40 agonist ivuxolimab in advanced cancers. TCRdb's copy holds only in-frame clones and misses some; the assay was immunoSEQ multiplex PCR. Of tens of thousands of clones detected, roughly 90% appear once; the ten largest clones hold around 1.1%. The sequencing used CD4+ or CD8+ T cells sorted from blood, collected in a trial of the OX40 agonist ivuxolimab. The receptors shown here come from an adult with an advanced solid tumor such as melanoma, head and neck, liver or kidney cancer. Both conserved end residues are part of each CDR3. The D gene is left open where the match is weak. Clone size is stated in some rows and not others, as once, few, many or a class when expanded.

clone_size j_call d_call v_call cdr3_nt cdr3_aa
. TRBJ2-7 . TRBV6-1 TGTGCCAGCAGTGTCGCCTCCTACGAGCAGTACTTC CASSVASYEQYF
. TRBJ2-2 . TRBV27 TGTGCCAGCAGTTTAGGACGGAACACCGGGGAGCTGTTTTTT CASSLGRNTGELFF
once TRBJ1-3 . TRBV6-1 TGTGCCAGCAGTGACCCTAGACAGTCCTCTGGAAACACCATATATTTT CASSDPRQSSGNTIYF
. TRBJ2-5 . TRBV2 TGTGCCAGCATTTTCCTTATGGAGACCCAGTACTTC CASIFLMETQYF
. TRBJ2-5 . TRBV30 TGTGCCTGGAGTGCTAGCCAAAGGGAGACCCAGTACTTC CAWSASQRETQYF
. TRBJ1-6 . TRBV5-1 TGCGCCAGCAGCTTGGAATGGGGATCCTATAATTCACCCCTCCACTTT CASSLEWGSYNSPLHF
. TRBJ2-5 . TRBV7-2 TGTGCCAGCAGCTTAGCCCGAGAGACCCAGTACTTC CASSLARETQYF
. TRBJ2-5 . TRBV29-1 TGCAGTTCTAGCGCGCAAGAGACCCAGTACTTC CSSSAQETQYF
once TRBJ2-3 TRBD2 TRBV28 TGTGCCAGCAGATTAGCGGGAGTGAGTACAGATACGCAGTATTTT CASRLAGVSTDTQYF
. TRBJ2-3 TRBD1 TRBV5-4 TGTGCCAGCAGACGGGACAGCACCACAGATACGCAGTATTTT CASRRDSTTDTQYF